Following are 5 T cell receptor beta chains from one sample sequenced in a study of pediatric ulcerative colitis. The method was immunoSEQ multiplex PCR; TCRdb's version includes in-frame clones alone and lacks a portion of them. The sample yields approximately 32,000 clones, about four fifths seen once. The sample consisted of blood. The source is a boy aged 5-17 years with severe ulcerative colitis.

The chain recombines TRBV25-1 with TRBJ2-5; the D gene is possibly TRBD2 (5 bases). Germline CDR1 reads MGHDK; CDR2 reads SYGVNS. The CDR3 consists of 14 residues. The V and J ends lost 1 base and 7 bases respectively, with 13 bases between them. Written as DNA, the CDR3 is TGTGCCAGCAGTGAATTGAAGGACCGGGGGACCCAGTACTTC. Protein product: CASSELKDRGTQYF.

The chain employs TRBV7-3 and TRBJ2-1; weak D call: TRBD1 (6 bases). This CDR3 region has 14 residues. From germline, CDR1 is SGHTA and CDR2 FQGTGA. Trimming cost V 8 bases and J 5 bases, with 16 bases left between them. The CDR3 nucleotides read TGTGCCAGCTCCCCAAACACAGGGAACAATGAGCAGTTCTTC. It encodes CASSPNTGNNEQFF. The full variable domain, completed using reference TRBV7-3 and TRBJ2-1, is GAGVSQTPSNKVTEKGKYVELRCDPISGHTALYWYRQSLGQGPEFLIYFQGTGAADDSGLPNDRFFAVRPEGSVSTLKIQRTERGDSAVYLCASSPNTGNNEQFFGPGTRLTVL.

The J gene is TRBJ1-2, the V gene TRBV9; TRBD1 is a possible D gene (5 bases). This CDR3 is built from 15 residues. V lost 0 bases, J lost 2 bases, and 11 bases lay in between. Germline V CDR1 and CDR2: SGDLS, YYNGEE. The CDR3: CASSVATEGNYGYTF. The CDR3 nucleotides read TGTGCCAGCAGCGTAGCTACGGAGGGGAACTATGGCTACACCTTC.

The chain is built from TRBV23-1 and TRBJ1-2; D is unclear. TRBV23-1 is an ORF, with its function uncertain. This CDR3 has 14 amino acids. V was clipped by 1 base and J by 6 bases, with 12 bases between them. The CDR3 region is CASSQFPREDGYTF. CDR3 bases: TGCGCCAGCAGTCAATTCCCACGAGAGGATGGCTACACCTTC.

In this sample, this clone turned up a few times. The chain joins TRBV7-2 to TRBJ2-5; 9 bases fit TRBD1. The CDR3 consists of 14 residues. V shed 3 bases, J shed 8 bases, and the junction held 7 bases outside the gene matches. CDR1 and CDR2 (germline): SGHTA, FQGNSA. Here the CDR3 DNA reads TGTGCCAGCAGCTTCCCCGGGACAGGGAACACCCAGTACTTC. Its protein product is CASSFPGTGNTQYF.